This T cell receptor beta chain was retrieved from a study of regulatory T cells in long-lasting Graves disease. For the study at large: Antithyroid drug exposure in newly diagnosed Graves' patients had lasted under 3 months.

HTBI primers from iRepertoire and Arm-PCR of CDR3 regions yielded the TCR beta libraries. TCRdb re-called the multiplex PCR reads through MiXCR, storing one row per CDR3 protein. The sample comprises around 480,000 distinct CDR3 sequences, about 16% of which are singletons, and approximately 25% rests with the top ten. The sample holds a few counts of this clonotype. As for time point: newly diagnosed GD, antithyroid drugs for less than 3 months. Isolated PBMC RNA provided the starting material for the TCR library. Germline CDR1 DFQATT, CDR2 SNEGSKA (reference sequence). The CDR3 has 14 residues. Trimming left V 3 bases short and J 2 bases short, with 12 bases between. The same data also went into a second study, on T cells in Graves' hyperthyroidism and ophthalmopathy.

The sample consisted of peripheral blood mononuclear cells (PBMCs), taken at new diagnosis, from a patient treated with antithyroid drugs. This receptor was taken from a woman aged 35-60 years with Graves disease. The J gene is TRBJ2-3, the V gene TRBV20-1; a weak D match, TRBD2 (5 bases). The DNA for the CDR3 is TGCAGTGCTAGTGGCAGCGGTCCCACAGATACGCAGTATTTT. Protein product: CSASGSGPTDTQYF.